This T cell receptor beta chain was sequenced in a study of response to subunit inactivated influenza vaccine (dated by TCRdb to the late 2010s). In the study overall: To follow how T cells responded to a trivalent subunit inactivated influenza vaccine, the researchers relied on deep quantitative profiling of the T cell receptor repertoire. What the study reported, not specific to this receptor: The authors suggested that each seasonal influenza vaccination may recruit only a limited number of new T cells.

With regard to this clonotype: Which antigen it targets is not known. Qualities for individual bases were not recorded, and no much larger clone is one base off.

Library construction relied on RT-PCR. Sequencer: Illumina HiSeq 2500. TCRdb reran the public reads through fastp at Q25 and MiXCR, keeping productive beta chains. Identical CDR3 protein sequences are pooled into one entry, listed with their most common genes and DNA. The sample table shows hundreds of thousands of distinct CDR3 sequences, and approximately 10% are seen once. Clones ranked in the top ten supply roughly 10% of the sample. Germline trimming: 4 bases from V, 4 bases from J; junction bases outside gene matches: 12. The CDR1 and CDR2 encoded by the germline V gene (reference sequence) are DFQATT and SNEGSKA. The CDR3, cysteine through phenylalanine, is 15 amino acids long. Just CDR3 DNA is preserved here, 45 bases in frame from base 1.

The source was PBMCs from blood, collected on the day of vaccination. This receptor was obtained from a man aged 50 or older who received an inactivated influenza vaccine. Donor details come from another sample of the same person, matched by shared clones. The chain uses TRBV20-1 and TRBJ2-7; the central 8 bases match TRBD1. CDR3 region: CSATPRTGTGYEQYF. The bases are TGCAGTGCTACACCAAGGACAGGGACCGGATACGAGCAGTACTTC.